Listed below are T cell receptor beta chains from one sample, sequenced in a study of blood T cell repertoires in COVID-19. Sequenced by immunoSEQ multiplex PCR; TCRdb stores in-frame clones only, minus some. The table shows 240,000 or so clones, with 80% to 90% occurring only once. What was sequenced was peripheral blood. These TCRs come from a woman older than 75 with COVID-19, enrolled during active disease. Both conserved end residues are trimmed from each CDR3.

CDR3aa: AWSTGVVSNQPQH
v_gene: TRBV30

CDR3aa: AIQKRGNNSPLH
v_gene: TRBV2

CDR3aa: ASSPGTGASYEQY
v_gene: TRBV18

CDR3aa: ASSPNSGQPQH
v_gene: TRBV18

CDR3aa: ASGLETYNEQF
v_gene: TRBV12-5

CDR3aa: ASSLSGELF
v_gene: TRBV28

CDR3aa: ASSQVWGVNEQF
v_gene: TRBV3-1/TRBV3-2

CDR3aa: ASSLEGTYNEQF
v_gene: TRBV5-1

CDR3aa: AWSAAGGAGTEAF
v_gene: TRBV30

CDR3aa: ASSIRGFTEAF
v_gene: TRBV19

CDR3aa: ASRQGGGPEETQY
v_gene: TRBV6-5

CDR3aa: ASSRTGSTGYT
v_gene: TRBV5-6

CDR3aa: ASSFDSYGYT
v_gene: TRBV5-1

CDR3aa: ASSPLAGYNTDTQY
v_gene: TRBV3-1/TRBV3-2

CDR3aa: ASSYLRGRIEKLF
v_gene: TRBV5-6

CDR3aa: ASKGQGNQPQH
v_gene: TRBV6-5

CDR3aa: ASSFPAVSTDTQY
v_gene: TRBV7-9

CDR3aa: ASRAGQINTEAF
v_gene: TRBV6-6

CDR3aa: ASSWGQGMNTEAF
v_gene: TRBV5-4

CDR3aa: ASSQGVGNTEAF
v_gene: TRBV5-1

CDR3aa: SVSGVFGTEAF
v_gene: TRBV29-1

CDR3aa: ASSSPGSRELYEAF
v_gene: TRBV25-1

CDR3aa: ASSQDLLPTGTQY
v_gene: TRBV14

CDR3aa: AWSSGLAGRPGGGAF
v_gene: TRBV30

CDR3aa: ASSTAQGHGYT
v_gene: TRBV19

CDR3aa: ASTPWASTDTQY
v_gene: TRBV27

CDR3aa: ASSPQDLRGEKLF
v_gene: TRBV18

CDR3aa: ASSYSAGGVTEAF
v_gene: TRBV6-5

CDR3aa: ASSVGGGTDTGELF
v_gene: TRBV9

CDR3aa: ASSVSGLMNTEAF
v_gene: TRBV9

CDR3aa: AISEQGYGYT
v_gene: TRBV10-3

CDR3aa: ASSRWTGRNNEQF
v_gene: TRBV3-1/TRBV3-2